This note documents a single T cell receptor (beta chain) sequence. The antigen is unknown. Vbeta (60) and Jbeta (13) primers were used in the PCR. TCRdb's copy holds only in-frame clones and misses some; the assay was immunoSEQ multiplex PCR. The sample contains roughly 77,000 clones, 67% of which appear only once. The length of the CDR3 is 14 residues. Germline loops: CDR1 ENHRY, CDR2 SYGVKD. Trimming took 4 bases from V and 8 from J; bases not matched to a gene: 9. The data were obtained in a study of cytomegalovirus exposure and HLA in healthy donors. Study results and limitations: Earlier analysis found most TCR beta V segments productive about 87% or about 30% of the time.

The source material was PBMCs. This rearrangement joins TRBV10-3 to TRBJ1-2, with TRBD1 matching 8 bases. This sequence originates from a woman aged 45 to 65 in good health and CMV-seropositive. CDR3 sequence (DNA): TGTGCCATCAGTGGTGGACAGGGCGTAGGGGGCTACACCTTC. Protein product: CAISGGQGVGGYTF.